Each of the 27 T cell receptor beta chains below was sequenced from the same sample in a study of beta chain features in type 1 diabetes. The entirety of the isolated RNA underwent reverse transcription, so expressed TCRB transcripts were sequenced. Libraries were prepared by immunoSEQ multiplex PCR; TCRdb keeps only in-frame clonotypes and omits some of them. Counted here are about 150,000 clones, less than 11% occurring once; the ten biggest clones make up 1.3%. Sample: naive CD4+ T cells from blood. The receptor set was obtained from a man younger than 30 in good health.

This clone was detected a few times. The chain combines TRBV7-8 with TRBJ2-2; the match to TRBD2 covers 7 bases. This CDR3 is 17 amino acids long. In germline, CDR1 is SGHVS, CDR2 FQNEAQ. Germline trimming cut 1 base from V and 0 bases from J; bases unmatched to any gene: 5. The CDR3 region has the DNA TGTGCCAGCAGCTTAGTCCTAGCGGCAACGAACACCGGGGAGCTGTTTTTT. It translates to CASSLVLAATNTGELFF.

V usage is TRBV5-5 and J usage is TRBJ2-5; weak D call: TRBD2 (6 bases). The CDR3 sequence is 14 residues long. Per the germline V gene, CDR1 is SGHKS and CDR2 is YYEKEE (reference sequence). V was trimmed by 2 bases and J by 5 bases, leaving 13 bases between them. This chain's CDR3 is CASSLGGIGETQYF. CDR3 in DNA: TGTGCCAGCAGCTTAGGAGGGATCGGGGAGACCCAGTACTTC.

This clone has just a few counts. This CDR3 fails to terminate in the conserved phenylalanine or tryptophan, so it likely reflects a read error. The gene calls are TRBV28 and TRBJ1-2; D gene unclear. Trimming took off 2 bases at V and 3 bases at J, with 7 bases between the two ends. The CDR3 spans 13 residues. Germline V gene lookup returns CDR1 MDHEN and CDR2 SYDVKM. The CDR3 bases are TGTGCCAGCAGTTTAGGGTTAGACTATGGCTACACCCTC. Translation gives CASSLGLDYGYTL.

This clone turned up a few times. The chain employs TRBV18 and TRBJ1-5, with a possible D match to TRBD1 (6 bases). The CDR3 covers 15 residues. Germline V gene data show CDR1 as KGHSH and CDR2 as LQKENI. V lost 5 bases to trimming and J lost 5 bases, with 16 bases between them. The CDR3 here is CASSSGQGDYQPQHF. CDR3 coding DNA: TGTGCCAGCTCATCGGGACAAGGGGATTATCAGCCCCAGCATTTT.

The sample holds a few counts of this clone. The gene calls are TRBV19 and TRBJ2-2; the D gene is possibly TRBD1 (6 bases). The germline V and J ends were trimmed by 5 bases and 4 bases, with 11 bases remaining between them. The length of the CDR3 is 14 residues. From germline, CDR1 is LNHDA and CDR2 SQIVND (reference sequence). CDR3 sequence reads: CASSVQGSTGELFF. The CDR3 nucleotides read TGTGCCAGTAGTGTGCAGGGGAGCACCGGGGAGCTGTTTTTT.

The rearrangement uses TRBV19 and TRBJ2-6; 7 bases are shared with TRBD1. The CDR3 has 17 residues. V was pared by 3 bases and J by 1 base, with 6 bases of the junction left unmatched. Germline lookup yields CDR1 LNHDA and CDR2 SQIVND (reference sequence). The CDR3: CASSIGTVVSGANVLTF. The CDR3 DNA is TGTGCCAGTAGTATTGGGACAGTGGTTTCTGGGGCCAACGTCCTGACTTTC. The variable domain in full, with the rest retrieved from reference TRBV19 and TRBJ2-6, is DGGITQSPKYLFRKEGQNVTLSCEQNLNHDAMYWYRQDPGQGLRLIYYSQIVNDFQKGDIAEGYSVSREKKESFPLTVTSAQKNPTAFYLCASSIGTVVSGANVLTFGAGSRLTVL.

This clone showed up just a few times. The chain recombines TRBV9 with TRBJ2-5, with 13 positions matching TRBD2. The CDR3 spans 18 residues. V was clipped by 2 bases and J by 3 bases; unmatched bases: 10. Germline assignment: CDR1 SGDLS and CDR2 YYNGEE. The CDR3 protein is CASSVPGTSGTGKETQYF. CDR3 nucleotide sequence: TGTGCCAGCAGCGTCCCCGGGACTAGCGGGACAGGGAAAGAGACCCAGTACTTC.

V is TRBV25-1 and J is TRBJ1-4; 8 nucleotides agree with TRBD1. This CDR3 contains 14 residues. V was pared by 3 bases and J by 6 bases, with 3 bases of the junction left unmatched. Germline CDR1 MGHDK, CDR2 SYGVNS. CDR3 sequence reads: CASSDIQGDEKLFF. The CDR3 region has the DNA TGTGCCAGCAGTGACATACAGGGGGATGAAAAACTGTTTTTT.

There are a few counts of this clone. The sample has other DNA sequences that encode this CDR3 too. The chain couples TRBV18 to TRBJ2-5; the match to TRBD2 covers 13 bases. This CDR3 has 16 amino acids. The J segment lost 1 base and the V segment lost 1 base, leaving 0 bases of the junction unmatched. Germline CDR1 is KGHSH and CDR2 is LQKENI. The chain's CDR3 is CASSPRTSGGQETQYF. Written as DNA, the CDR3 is TGTGCCAGCTCACCACGGACTAGCGGGGGCCAAGAGACCCAGTACTTC.

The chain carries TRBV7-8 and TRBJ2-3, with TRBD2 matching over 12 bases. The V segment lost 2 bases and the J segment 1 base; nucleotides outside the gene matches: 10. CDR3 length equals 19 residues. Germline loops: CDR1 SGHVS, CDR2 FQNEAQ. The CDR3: CASSLMTSGGSPRTDTQYF. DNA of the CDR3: TGTGCCAGCAGCTTAATGACTAGCGGGGGTTCCCCCCGCACAGATACGCAGTATTTT.

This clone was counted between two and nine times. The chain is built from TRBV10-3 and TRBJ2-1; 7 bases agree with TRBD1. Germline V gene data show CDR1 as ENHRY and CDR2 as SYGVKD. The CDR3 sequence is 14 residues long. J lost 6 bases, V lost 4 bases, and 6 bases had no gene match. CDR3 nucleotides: TGTGCCATCAGTGCCGGGACAGAAAGCAATGAGCAGTTCTTC. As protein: CAISAGTESNEQFF.

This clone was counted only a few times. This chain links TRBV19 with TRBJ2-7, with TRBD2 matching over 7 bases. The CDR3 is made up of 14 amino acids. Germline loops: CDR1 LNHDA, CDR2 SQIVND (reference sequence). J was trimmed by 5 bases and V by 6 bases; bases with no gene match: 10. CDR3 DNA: TGTGCCAGTAGCAAACGGGGGACTACGGACGAGCAGTACTTC. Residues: CASSKRGTTDEQYF. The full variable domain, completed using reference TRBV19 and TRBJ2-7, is DGGITQSPKYLFRKEGQNVTLSCEQNLNHDAMYWYRQDPGQGLRLIYYSQIVNDFQKGDIAEGYSVSREKKESFPLTVTSAQKNPTAFYLCASSKRGTTDEQYFGPGTRLTVT.

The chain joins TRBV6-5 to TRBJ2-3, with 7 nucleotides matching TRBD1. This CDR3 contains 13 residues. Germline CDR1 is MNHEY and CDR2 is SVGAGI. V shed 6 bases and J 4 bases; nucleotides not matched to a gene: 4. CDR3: CASRSQGADTQYF. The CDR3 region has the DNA TGTGCCAGCAGGTCCCAGGGGGCAGATACGCAGTATTTT.

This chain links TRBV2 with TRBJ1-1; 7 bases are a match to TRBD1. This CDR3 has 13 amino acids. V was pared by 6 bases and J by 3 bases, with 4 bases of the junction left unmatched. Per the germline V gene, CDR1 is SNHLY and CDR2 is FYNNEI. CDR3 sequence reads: CASSRQGDTEAFF. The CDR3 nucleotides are TGTGCCAGCAGCCGACAGGGAGACACTGAAGCTTTCTTT.

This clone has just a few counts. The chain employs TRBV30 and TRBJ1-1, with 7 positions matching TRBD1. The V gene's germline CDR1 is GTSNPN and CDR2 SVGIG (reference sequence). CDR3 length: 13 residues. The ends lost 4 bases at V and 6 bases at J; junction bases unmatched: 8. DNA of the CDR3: TGTGCCTGGACCCCCCAGGGGGACTCTGAAGCTTTCTTT. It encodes CAWTPQGDSEAFF.

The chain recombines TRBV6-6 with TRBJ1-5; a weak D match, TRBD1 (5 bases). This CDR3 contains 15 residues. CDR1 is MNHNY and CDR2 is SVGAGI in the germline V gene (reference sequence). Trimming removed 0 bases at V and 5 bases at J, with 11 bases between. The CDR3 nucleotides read TGTGCCAGCAGTTACTCCCCTCAGGGTCATCAGCCCCAGCATTTT. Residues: CASSYSPQGHQPQHF.

This chain's CDR3 is CASSLQGLRDTEAFF. The DNA for the CDR3 is TGTGCCAGCAGCTTACAGGGCCTTAGGGATACTGAAGCTTTCTTT. The rearrangement links TRBV7-9 to TRBJ1-1; tentatively, D is TRBD1 (5 bases). The CDR3 is 15 residues long. Trimming took off 2 bases at V and 5 bases at J, with 15 bases between the two ends. From germline, CDR1 is SEHNR and CDR2 FQNEAQ (reference sequence). Full variable domain (outside the CDR3, taken from reference TRBV7-9 and TRBJ1-1): DTGVSQNPRHKITKRGQNVTFRCDPISEHNRLYWYRQTLGQGPEFLTYFQNEAQLEKSRLLSDRFSAERPKGSFSTLEIQRTEQGDSAMYLCASSLQGLRDTEAFFGQGTRLTVV.

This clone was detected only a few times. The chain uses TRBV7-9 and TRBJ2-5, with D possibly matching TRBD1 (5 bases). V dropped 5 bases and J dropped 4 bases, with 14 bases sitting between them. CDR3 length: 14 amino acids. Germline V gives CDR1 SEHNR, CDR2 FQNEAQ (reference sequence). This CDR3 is CASSPRRGAETQYF. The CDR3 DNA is TGTGCCAGCAGCCCTCGTAGGGGCGCAGAGACCCAGTACTTC.

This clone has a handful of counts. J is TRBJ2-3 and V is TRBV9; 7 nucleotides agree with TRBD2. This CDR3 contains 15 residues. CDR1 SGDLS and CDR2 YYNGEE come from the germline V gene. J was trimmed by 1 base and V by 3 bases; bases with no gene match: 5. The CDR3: CASSAGGWGTDTQYF. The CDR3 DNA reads TGTGCCAGCAGCGCCGGGGGGTGGGGCACAGATACGCAGTATTTT.

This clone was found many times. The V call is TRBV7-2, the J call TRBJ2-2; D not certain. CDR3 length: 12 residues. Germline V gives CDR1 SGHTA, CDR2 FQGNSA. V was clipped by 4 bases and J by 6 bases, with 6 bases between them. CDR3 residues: CASSWRPGELFF. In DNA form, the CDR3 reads TGTGCCAGCAGCTGGCGGCCCGGGGAGCTGTTTTTT.

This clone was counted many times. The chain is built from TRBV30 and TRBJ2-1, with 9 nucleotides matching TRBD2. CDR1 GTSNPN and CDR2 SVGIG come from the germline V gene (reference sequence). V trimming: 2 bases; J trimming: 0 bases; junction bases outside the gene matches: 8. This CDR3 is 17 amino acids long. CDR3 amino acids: CAWSRRVGLASYNEQFF. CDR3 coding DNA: TGTGCCTGGAGTCGCCGGGTGGGACTAGCCTCCTACAATGAGCAGTTCTTC.

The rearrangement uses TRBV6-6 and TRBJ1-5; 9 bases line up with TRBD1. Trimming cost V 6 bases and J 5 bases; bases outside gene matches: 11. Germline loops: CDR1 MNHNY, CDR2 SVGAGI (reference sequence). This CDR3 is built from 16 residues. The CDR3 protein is CASSSRWTGDYQPQHF. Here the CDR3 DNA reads TGTGCCAGCAGCTCTCGATGGACAGGGGATTATCAGCCCCAGCATTTT.

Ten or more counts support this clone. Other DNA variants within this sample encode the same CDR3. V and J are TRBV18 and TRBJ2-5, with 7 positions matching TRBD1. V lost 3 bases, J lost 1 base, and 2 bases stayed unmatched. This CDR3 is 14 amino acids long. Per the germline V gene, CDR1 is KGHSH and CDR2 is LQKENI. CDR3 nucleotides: TGTGCCAGCTCACCCGGGACAGTCCAAGAGACCCAGTACTTC. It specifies CASSPGTVQETQYF.

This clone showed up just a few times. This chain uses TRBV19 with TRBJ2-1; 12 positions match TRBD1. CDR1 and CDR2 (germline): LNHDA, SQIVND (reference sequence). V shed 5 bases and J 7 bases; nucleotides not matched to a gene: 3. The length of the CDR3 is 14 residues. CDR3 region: CASSRDRGRNEQFF. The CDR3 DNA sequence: TGTGCCAGTAGTCGGGACAGGGGGCGGAATGAGCAGTTCTTC.

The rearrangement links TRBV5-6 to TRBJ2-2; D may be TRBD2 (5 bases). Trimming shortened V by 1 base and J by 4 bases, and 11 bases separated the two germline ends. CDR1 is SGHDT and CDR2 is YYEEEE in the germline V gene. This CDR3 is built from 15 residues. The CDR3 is CASSLNGRGTGELFF. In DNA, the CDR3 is TGTGCCAGCAGCTTGAATGGACGGGGCACCGGGGAGCTGTTTTTT.

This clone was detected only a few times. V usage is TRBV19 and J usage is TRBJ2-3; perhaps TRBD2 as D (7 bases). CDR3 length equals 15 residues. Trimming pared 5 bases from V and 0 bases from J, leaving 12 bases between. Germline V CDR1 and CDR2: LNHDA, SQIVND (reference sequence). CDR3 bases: TGTGCCAGTAGTGCGCGGGGGCCCAGCACAGATACGCAGTATTTT. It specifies CASSARGPSTDTQYF. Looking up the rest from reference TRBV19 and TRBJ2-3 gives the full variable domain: DGGITQSPKYLFRKEGQNVTLSCEQNLNHDAMYWYRQDPGQGLRLIYYSQIVNDFQKGDIAEGYSVSREKKESFPLTVTSAQKNPTAFYLCASSARGPSTDTQYFGPGTRLTVL.

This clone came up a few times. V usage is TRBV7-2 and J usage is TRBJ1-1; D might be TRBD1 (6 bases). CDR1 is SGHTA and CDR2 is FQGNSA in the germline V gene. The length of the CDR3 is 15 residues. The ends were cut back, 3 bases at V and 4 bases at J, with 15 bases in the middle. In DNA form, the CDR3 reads TGTGCCAGCAGCTTGGTACGGTTAGGGGGCACTGAAGCTTTCTTT. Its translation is CASSLVRLGGTEAFF.